This TCR beta chain stems from a study of blood T cell repertoires in COVID-19. The wider study: In each case, the material was cDNA or gDNA derived from T cells, B-cell-depleted T cells, or PBMCs.

This table comes from immunoSEQ multiplex PCR, and its TCRdb copy is limited to in-frame clones, with some not included. The table includes fewer than 250,000 clones, 83% detected once. A COVID-19 case had been met by exposed participants during the 2 weeks before study entry. Germline loops: CDR1 LGHNA, CDR2 YNFKEQ. This CDR3 has 16 amino acids. J lost 0 bases, V lost 3 bases, and 4 bases had no gene match. The chain recombines TRBV4-2 with TRBJ1-3, with TRBD1 matching over 8 bases. The TCR sequence derives from a woman aged 40 to 50 who had been exposed to COVID-19. The source material was PBMCs or T cells enriched from blood (not recorded which). The CDR3 DNA is TGTGCCAGCAGCCAGGGTCAGGGGGCCTCTGGAAACACCATATATTTT. As protein: CASSQGQGASGNTIYF.